The 25 T cell receptor beta chains below come from one sample, sequenced in a study of cytomegalovirus exposure and HLA in healthy donors. PCR amplification relied on 60 Vbeta primers (plus 13 Jbeta primers). The table came from immunoSEQ multiplex PCR; TCRdb's copy has only in-frame clones and leaves some out. The table includes tens of thousands of clones, 80% detected once. Sequencing was carried out using PBMCs. These TCRs come from a man aged 30-40 years in good health and CMV-seronegative.

This clone came up a few times. The chain recombines TRBV27 with TRBJ2-2; possible D gene TRBD1, 6 bases. Germline CDR1 MNHEY, CDR2 SMNVEV (reference sequence). The CDR3 totals 15 residues. Trimming left V 7 bases short and J 0 bases short, with 12 bases between. The CDR3 region has the DNA TGTGCCAGCAACGTCGGGACACCGAACACCGGGGAGCTGTTTTTT. Translation gives CASNVGTPNTGELFF.

The CDR3: CASSRGPQTYEQYF. CDR3 DNA sequence: TGTGCCAGCAGCAGGGGGCCGCAAACCTACGAGCAGTACTTC. The rearrangement links TRBV5-6 to TRBJ2-7, with TRBD1 matching 7 bases. CDR3 length: 14 amino acids. V shed 4 bases, J shed 2 bases, and the junction held 6 bases outside the gene matches. CDR1 is SGHDT, CDR2 YYEEEE, per germline.

V gene TRBV30 combines with J gene TRBJ2-1; a possible D gene is TRBD1 (5 bases). The CDR3 extends over 11 amino acids. CDR1 is GTSNPN, CDR2 SVGIG, per germline (reference sequence). Trimming stripped 5 bases from V and 4 bases from J, with 6 bases between. In DNA form, the CDR3 reads TGTGCCTGGGACAGTTACAATGAGCAGTTCTTC. Amino acids: CAWDSYNEQFF.

This clone showed up just a few times. The gene calls are TRBV4-3 and TRBJ1-1, with 8 bases aligning to TRBD1. Germline CDR1 reads LGHNA; CDR2 reads YSLEER. The J segment lost 0 bases and the V segment lost 0 bases, leaving 12 bases of the junction unmatched. The CDR3 runs to 19 residues. The CDR3 bases are TGCGCCAGCAGCCAAGATGGGTCAGGGACAGGTGTAATGAACACTGAAGCTTTCTTT. It translates to CASSQDGSGTGVMNTEAFF.

The chain has TRBV2 and TRBJ2-3; tentatively, D is TRBD1 (5 bases). Trimming shortened V by 8 bases and J by 5 bases, and 23 bases separated the two germline ends. This CDR3 has 16 amino acids. CDR1 and CDR2 from the germline V gene are SNHLY and FYNNEI. CDR3 DNA: TGTGCCAGCGGCAGTGGTGTAACAGGTCTAGGAGATACGCAGTATTTT. This codes for CASGSGVTGLGDTQYF.

This chain connects TRBV11-3 to TRBJ1-6, with D maybe TRBD1 (5 bases). V lost 8 bases and J 6 bases, leaving 8 bases between the germline ends. The CDR3 extends over 12 amino acids. Germline loops: CDR1 SGHNT, CDR2 YENEEA. CDR3 in DNA: TGTGCCAGCGGGACTCCTAATTCACCCCTCCACTTT. It encodes CASGTPNSPLHF.

The chain combines TRBV11-1 with TRBJ2-6; D is possibly TRBD1 (5 bases). Trimming took off 4 bases at V and 2 bases at J, with 12 bases between the two ends. Germline lookup yields CDR1 SGHAT and CDR2 FQDESV (reference sequence). CDR3 length equals 16 residues. CDR3 in DNA: TGTGCCAGCAGCTCGAAGACAGACGCTGGGGCCAACGTCCTGACTTTC. This translates into CASSSKTDAGANVLTF.

This clone was seen a few times. J is TRBJ1-1 and V is TRBV30; TRBD1 matches at 7 bases. CDR1 GTSNPN and CDR2 SVGIG come from the germline V gene (reference sequence). Trimming at V came to 5 bases and at J to 1 base, leaving 7 bases not matched to a gene. The CDR3 is made up of 14 amino acids. The CDR3 nucleotides read TGTGCCTGGTCAAAGGGGACAGCGAACACTGAAGCTTTCTTT. Protein sequence: CAWSKGTANTEAFF.

The genes are TRBV30 and TRBJ1-5, with a weak D call TRBD1 (5 bases). Germline loops: CDR1 GTSNPN, CDR2 SVGIG (reference sequence). This CDR3 comprises 13 residues. Trimming left V 2 bases short and J 3 bases short, with 8 bases between. The CDR3 sequence is CAWSPTVNQPQHF. Here the CDR3 DNA reads TGTGCCTGGAGTCCGACAGTCAATCAGCCCCAGCATTTT.

This chain links TRBV2 with TRBJ2-2; TRBD1 matches at 7 bases. This CDR3 is built from 14 residues. J lost 6 bases, V lost 9 bases, and 10 bases had no gene match. Germline CDR1 and CDR2: SNHLY and FYNNEI. The CDR3 is CARHPTGKSGELFF. The CDR3, as DNA: TGTGCCAGACACCCGACAGGGAAGTCCGGGGAGCTGTTTTTT.

The V and J genes are TRBV7-9 and TRBJ2-7; 7 positions match TRBD2. Germline values: CDR1 SEHNR, CDR2 FQNEAQ (reference sequence). J was trimmed by 3 bases and V by 5 bases; bases with no gene match: 7. This CDR3 region has 14 residues. CDR3 sequence: CASSRGGSYYEQYF. The CDR3 bases are TGTGCCAGCAGCCGCGGGGGAAGCTACTACGAGCAGTACTTC.

The chain combines TRBV7-9 with TRBJ2-1; 10 nucleotides line up with TRBD2. The CDR3 is made up of 15 amino acids. Trimming cost V 5 bases and J 4 bases; bases outside gene matches: 5. Germline V gene sequence: CDR1 SEHNR, CDR2 FQNEAQ (reference sequence). The CDR3 DNA is TGTGCCAGCAGCCACCGGACTAGCGGATACAATGAGCAGTTCTTC. Amino acids: CASSHRTSGYNEQFF.

This clone was observed once. The CDR3 region has the DNA TGCGCCAGCAGCCAAGATACAGACCGAACCTACTACGAGCAGTACTTC. Amino acids: CASSQDTDRTYYEQYF. V and J are TRBV4-3 and TRBJ2-7; D unclear. Germline V CDR1 and CDR2: LGHNA, YSLEER. This CDR3 is 16 amino acids long. Trimming took off 0 bases at V and 3 bases at J, with 15 bases between the two ends.

This clone has more than one count but fewer than ten. The gene calls are TRBV25-1 and TRBJ1-1, with TRBD1 matching 8 bases. Germline values: CDR1 MGHDK, CDR2 SYGVNS. This CDR3 region has 18 residues. V dropped 3 bases and J dropped 0; count of bases not matched to a gene: 12. The CDR3 here is CASSDLSGQVGLNTEAFF. The DNA for the CDR3 is TGTGCCAGCAGTGATTTATCGGGACAGGTGGGGCTGAACACTGAAGCTTTCTTT.

This clone appeared a single time. This chain uses TRBV7-2 with TRBJ1-2, with 7 bases aligning to TRBD1. This CDR3 contains 13 residues. Trimming cost V 5 bases and J 4 bases; bases outside gene matches: 4. Per germline, CDR1 SGHTA and CDR2 FQGNSA. In DNA form, the CDR3 reads TGTGCCAGCAGCGCGGGACAGCTCTATGGCTACACCTTC. This sequence encodes CASSAGQLYGYTF.

J is TRBJ1-3 and V is TRBV5-5, with 9 bases identical to TRBD1. From germline, CDR1 is SGHKS and CDR2 YYEKEE (reference sequence). The ends lost 2 bases at V and 7 bases at J; junction bases unmatched: 13. The CDR3 length is 17 residues. The CDR3 region is CASSFVPGQGTGNTIYF. CDR3 bases: TGTGCCAGCAGCTTCGTCCCGGGACAGGGCACCGGGAACACCATATATTTT.

The rearrangement uses TRBV10-2 and TRBJ1-2; perhaps TRBD1 as D (6 bases). CDR1 is WSHSY and CDR2 is SAAADI in the germline V gene. The CDR3 contains 13 residues. V dropped 2 bases and J dropped 7 bases, with 11 bases sitting between them. CDR3 in DNA: TGCGCCAGCAGTGAGAATGCAGGGGTTGGCTACACCTTC. It codes for CASSENAGVGYTF.

This chain links TRBV19 with TRBJ1-1, with 7 bases that match TRBD1. Germline values: CDR1 LNHDA, CDR2 SQIVND (reference sequence). CDR3 length: 14 residues. J lost 5 bases, V lost 3 bases, and 6 bases had no gene match. In nucleotides, the CDR3 is TGTGCCAGTAGTATCGTTGGGACAGAAACTGAAGCTTTCTTT. Protein: CASSIVGTETEAFF.

The chain recombines TRBV30 with TRBJ2-3, with 11 bases fitting TRBD2. CDR3 length: 15 amino acids. Germline assignment: CDR1 GTSNPN and CDR2 SVGIG (reference sequence). V lost 8 bases, J lost 0 bases, and 7 bases stayed unmatched. The CDR3 coding sequence is TGTGCCGGGCTAGCGGGGGGCCGGAGCACAGATACGCAGTATTTT. Protein: CAGLAGGRSTDTQYF.

The V and J genes are TRBV11-2 and TRBJ2-3; weak D call: TRBD2 (7 bases). CDR1 SGHAT and CDR2 FQNNGV come from the germline V gene. V lost 5 bases, J lost 2 bases, and 17 bases lay in between. This CDR3 contains 16 residues. In DNA, the CDR3 is TGTGCCAGCAGCCAACAAAGGGGGACTAACACAGATACGCAGTATTTT. Translating it yields CASSQQRGTNTDTQYF.

This clone has just one count. The chain employs TRBV7-8 and TRBJ2-7; TRBD2 might be the D (6 bases). V gave up 3 bases and J gave up 0 bases, with 9 bases separating them. From germline, CDR1 is SGHVS and CDR2 FQNEAQ. The CDR3 contains 14 residues. CDR3 nucleotide sequence: TGTGCCAGCAGCTTTTCCGGGAGCTCCTACGAGCAGTACTTC. Encoded protein: CASSFSGSSYEQYF.

The chain employs TRBV16 and TRBJ2-1, with D maybe TRBD2 (6 bases). The V and J ends lost 6 bases and 6 bases respectively, with 21 bases between them. CDR1 and CDR2 (germline): KGHSY, FQNENV. The CDR3 has 16 amino acids. CDR3 loop: CASRRPSYGSSNEQFF. The CDR3, as DNA: TGTGCCAGCAGACGACCAAGCTACGGGAGCTCCAATGAGCAGTTCTTC.

The rearrangement joins TRBV30 to TRBJ1-3; D remains unclear. The CDR3 contains 11 residues. V was cut by 7 bases and J by 3 bases, with 7 bases left in between. Germline-derived CDR1 and CDR2 are GTSNPN and SVGIG (reference sequence). The CDR3 DNA sequence: TGTGCCTTTGGGCTTGGAAACACCATATATTTT. The encoded protein is CAFGLGNTIYF.

The chain has TRBV13 and TRBJ1-3, with 8 nucleotides matching TRBD1. Trimming took 5 bases from V and 9 from J; bases not matched to a gene: 6. The CDR3 is 13 residues long. The germline gives CDR1 PRHDT, CDR2 FYEKMQ (reference sequence). The CDR3 nucleotides are TGTGCCAGCAGCCCGGGACAGGCCGCCACCATATATTTT. The encoded protein is CASSPGQAATIYF.

Regarding this clone: The sample carries other DNA sequences with the same CDR3. This sequence joins TRBV5-1 and TRBJ2-2; TRBD2 matches at 7 bases. The CDR3 sequence is 18 residues long. With 0 bases clipped from V and 0 bases from J, the junction kept 8 bases outside the gene matches. The germline V gene encodes CDR1 SGHRS and CDR2 YFSETQ. The CDR3 region is CASSLAGGRASNTGELFF. CDR3 coding DNA: TGCGCCAGCAGCTTGGCCGGGGGGAGGGCCTCGAACACCGGGGAGCTGTTTTTT.